This TCR beta chain was sequenced during a study of T-cell memory formation after mild COVID-19. V trimming: 5 bases; J trimming: 2 bases; junction bases outside the gene matches: 2. Germline V gene lookup returns CDR1 SGDLS and CDR2 YYNGEE. The CDR3 is 13 amino acids. Study-wide points: Whereas later expanders leaned CD4+, clones contracting day 15 to 85 showed a balanced CD4/CD8 makeup. Prior to infection, memory already included some responding clones, suggesting cross-reactive memory joined.

With constant-segment primers, 5'RACE yielded cDNA libraries of TCR alpha and TCR beta that carried sample barcodes and UMIs. Each CDR3 protein gets one entry after TCRdb re-called the 5' RACE reads with MiXCR. The sample carries approximately 400,000 distinct CDR3 sequences, approximately 24% recorded once. This clonotype has more than one count but fewer than ten. Its antigen is currently unknown. The sequence was obtained from an adult woman who had mild COVID-19 (a few samples of this study predate the infection). Cell type and time point are not known. The sequencing sample was made of PBMCs or a T cell subset sorted from them (not recorded which). The chain links TRBV9 to TRBJ2-3; 7 nucleotides match TRBD2. In nucleotides, the CDR3 is TGTGCCAGCAGGGGAGGGACCACAGATACGCAGTATTTT. As protein: CASRGGTTDTQYF.